This T cell receptor (beta chain) stems from a study of cytomegalovirus exposure and HLA in healthy donors. With 4 bases clipped from V and 2 bases from J, the junction kept 12 bases outside the gene matches. The germline V gene has CDR1 SGHRS and CDR2 YFSETQ. CDR3 length: 17 amino acids. 60 Vbeta and 13 Jbeta primers were used in PCR. Generated by immunoSEQ multiplex PCR, the TCRdb table keeps only in-frame clones and is missing some. The sample carries 150,000 to 180,000 clones, roughly 80% recorded once. Comment on this clone: Its specificity is not known.

Findings of the study overall: HLA alleles showed associations with 15,000 to 20,000 TCR beta sequences in a later analysis, at a 0.05 false discovery rate. The majority of CMV-associated TCR beta chains were reported as apparently HLA-restricted in a later analysis.

This chain uses TRBV5-1 with TRBJ2-7; 10 bases fit TRBD2. The sequence was obtained from a woman in her forties in good health and CMV-seronegative. Sample: PBMCs. Here the CDR3 reads CASSPRVAGGHPYEQYF. The CDR3, as DNA: TGCGCCAGCAGCCCTCGGGTAGCGGGGGGACATCCCTACGAGCAGTACTTC.